The present TCR beta chain was sequenced within a study of T-cell memory formation after mild COVID-19. TCRdb re-called the 5' RACE reads with MiXCR, one entry per CDR3 protein. The data hold roughly 300,000 distinct CDR3 sequences, with roughly 8.2% observed a single time. The CDR3 consists of 17 residues. The germline V gene encodes CDR1 LNHNV and CDR2 YYDKDF (reference sequence). The germline V and J ends were trimmed by 3 bases and 3 bases, with 17 bases remaining between them. This clonotype originated in a man between 18 and 29 years old who had mild COVID-19 (a few samples of this study predate the infection). Cell type and time point are not known. The sequenced sample was PBMCs or a T cell subset sorted from them (not recorded which). The chain employs TRBV15 and TRBJ2-2, with D maybe TRBD1 (6 bases). The CDR3 bases are TGTGCCACCAGCAGCGACAGGTCATCGCGATACACCGGGGAGCTGTTTTTT. The encoded protein is CATSSDRSSRYTGELFF.